Below are 29 T cell receptor beta chains sequenced from a single sample in a study of blood T cell repertoires in COVID-19. Measured with immunoSEQ multiplex PCR; TCRdb has only the in-frame clones, and not every one. The table lists roughly 260,000 clones, roughly nine tenths of them singletons. Sequenced: peripheral blood. Receptors were obtained from a man aged 35 to 55 who had recovered from COVID-19.

The chain links TRBV11-1 to TRBJ2-7; 8 nucleotides line up with TRBD2. Germline lookup yields CDR1 SGHAT and CDR2 FQDESV (reference sequence). Trimming removed 1 base from V and 4 bases from J; junction bases left unmatched: 6. CDR3 length equals 15 residues. The CDR3 bases are TGTGCCAGCAGCTTAGGGCCTGGCGGGGGGTACGAGCAGTACTTC. Its translation: CASSLGPGGGYEQYF.

This rearrangement joins TRBV28 to TRBJ1-6; 8 bases are shared with TRBD1. This CDR3 has 13 residues. Looked up from germline, CDR1 is MDHEN and CDR2 is SYDVKM. The J segment lost 8 bases and the V segment lost 5 bases, leaving 2 bases of the junction unmatched. The CDR3 DNA sequence: TGTGCCAGCAGTATGGACAGGGATTCACCCCTCCACTTT. It codes for CASSMDRDSPLHF.

The chain combines TRBV3-1 (or the pseudogene TRBV3-2) with TRBJ2-3, with 13 positions matching TRBD2. CDR1 and CDR2 (germline): LGHDT, YNNKEL (reference sequence). V lost 1 base, J lost 2 bases, and 6 bases stayed unmatched. This CDR3 spans 18 amino acids. The CDR3 sequence: CASSQGTSGGPYTDTQYF. For the CDR3, the DNA is TGTGCCAGCAGCCAAGGGACTAGCGGGGGACCCTACACAGATACGCAGTATTTT.

The chain combines TRBV6-6 with TRBJ2-5; 8 bases map to TRBD1. Germline CDR1 is MNHNY and CDR2 is SVGAGI (reference sequence). CDR3 length equals 13 residues. Trimming at V came to 5 bases and at J to 5 bases, leaving 4 bases not matched to a gene. The DNA for the CDR3 is TGTGCCAGCAGTCGACAGGGGTTCGAGACCCAGTACTTC. Translated, it gives CASSRQGFETQYF.

The J gene is TRBJ2-1, the V gene TRBV7-9; 9 bases align to TRBD2. V lost 4 bases to trimming and J lost 2 bases; unmatched junction nucleotides: 3. Germline lookup yields CDR1 SEHNR and CDR2 FQNEAQ (reference sequence). This CDR3 spans 15 amino acids. The DNA of the CDR3 is TGTGCCAGCAGCTCCAGCGGGAGGCCCTACAATGAGCAGTTCTTC. Translated, it gives CASSSSGRPYNEQFF.

The chain employs TRBV5-1 and TRBJ2-2, with D unresolved. Germline CDR1 SGHRS, CDR2 YFSETQ. The V and J ends lost 4 bases and 5 bases respectively, with 9 bases between them. CDR3 length: 13 residues. The CDR3 DNA is TGCGCCAGCAGCAACGGCGGAACCGGGGAGCTGTTTTTT. This encodes CASSNGGTGELFF.

This clone was counted a single time. The chain is built from TRBV6-5 and TRBJ1-1; D not certain. Germline CDR1 reads MNHEY; CDR2 reads SVGAGI. Trimming took 6 bases from V and 0 from J, leaving 11 bases between them. The CDR3 is made up of 14 amino acids. This chain's CDR3 is CASRHQEMNTEAFF. CDR3 nucleotides: TGTGCCAGCAGACACCAAGAAATGAACACTGAAGCTTTCTTT.

The chain uses TRBV27 and TRBJ2-1, with TRBD2 matching over 10 bases. Germline CDR1 reads MNHEY; CDR2 reads SMNVEV (reference sequence). This CDR3 contains 15 residues. After removal of 11 bases from V and 0 bases from J, the junction contained 7 bases not matched to a gene. CDR3 sequence (DNA): TGTGCCGCGAGGGCTAGCGGGAGCTCCTACAATGAGCAGTTCTTC. It translates to CAARASGSSYNEQFF.

The chain joins TRBV7-2 to TRBJ2-3; D is perhaps TRBD2 (6 bases). The CDR3 loop spans 17 amino acids. V was shortened by 1 base and J by 5 bases, with 19 bases between the two germline ends. Germline CDR1 and CDR2: SGHTA and FQGNSA. CDR3 DNA sequence: TGTGCCAGCAGCTTAGGTGTGGGGCGGGGCAAACGAGATACGCAGTATTTT. Encoded protein: CASSLGVGRGKRDTQYF.

The CDR3 protein is CASPAAGLNTGELFF. CDR3 bases: TGTGCCAGCCCTGCGGCGGGTCTGAACACCGGGGAGCTGTTTTTT. The chain recombines TRBV9 with TRBJ2-2, with D maybe TRBD2 (5 bases). V dropped 7 bases and J dropped 1 base, with 14 bases sitting between them. Germline values: CDR1 SGDLS, CDR2 YYNGEE. The CDR3 is 15 residues long. Full variable domain (outside the CDR3, taken from reference TRBV9 and TRBJ2-2): DSGVTQTPKHLITATGQRVTLRCSPRSGDLSVYWYQQSLDQGLQFLIQYYNGEERAKGNILERFSAQQFPDLHSELNLSSLELGDSALYFCASPAAGLNTGELFFGEGSRLTVL.

The V call is TRBV27, the J call TRBJ2-4, with 12 bases identical to TRBD2. Germline trimming cut 5 bases from V and 1 base from J; bases unmatched to any gene: 15. The CDR3 totals 20 residues. CDR1 and CDR2 (germline): MNHEY, SMNVEV (reference sequence). The CDR3 DNA is TGTGCCAGCAGTCCCCCTGGAACTAGCGGGGGGCCGGGTGCCAAAAACATTCAGTACTTC. Encoded protein: CASSPPGTSGGPGAKNIQYF.

This chain links TRBV5-1 with TRBJ2-7; D unresolved. The CDR3 extends over 15 amino acids. Germline V gives CDR1 SGHRS, CDR2 YFSETQ. V lost 1 base and J lost 0, with 11 bases in between. The CDR3 here is CASSLSPIISYEQYF. The CDR3, as DNA: TGCGCCAGCAGCTTGAGTCCTATTATCTCCTACGAGCAGTACTTC.

The chain is built from TRBV5-1 and TRBJ2-7; 14 bases fit TRBD2. Germline V gene lookup returns CDR1 SGHRS and CDR2 YFSETQ. Unmatched junction bases numbered 5, after V lost 4 bases and J lost 5 bases. CDR3 length: 15 amino acids. The CDR3: CASSPGLAGVNEQYF. CDR3 nucleotide sequence: TGCGCCAGCAGCCCGGGACTAGCGGGAGTCAACGAGCAGTACTTC. The full variable domain, with the rest looked up from reference TRBV5-1 and TRBJ2-7, is KAGVTQTPRYLIKTRGQQVTLSCSPISGHRSVSWYQQTPGQGLQFLFEYFSETQRNKGNFPGRFSGRQFSNSRSEMNVSTLELGDSALYLCASSPGLAGVNEQYFGPGTRLTVT.

The chain uses TRBV30 and TRBJ2-7; maybe TRBD2 (6 bases). The CDR3 spans 13 residues. CDR1 is GTSNPN, CDR2 SVGIG, per germline (reference sequence). The V end was cut by 2 bases, the J end by 4 bases, with 12 bases between. Here the CDR3 reads CAWSTGSGYEQYF. The CDR3 nucleotides are TGTGCCTGGAGTACCGGGAGCGGATACGAGCAGTACTTC.

The CDR3 coding sequence is TGTGCCAGTAGCCCAGGGGGCCACACTGAAGCTTTCTTT. Translated, it gives CASSPGGHTEAFF. The chain uses TRBV19 and TRBJ1-1, with 8 bases that match TRBD1. Germline V gene lookup returns CDR1 LNHDA and CDR2 SQIVND (reference sequence). The CDR3 spans 13 residues. Trimming removed 6 bases from V and 3 bases from J; junction bases left unmatched: 3.

This clone appeared a few times. The chain recombines TRBV7-2 with TRBJ2-1; 10 nucleotides agree with TRBD2. Germline CDR1 is SGHTA and CDR2 is FQGNSA. The V and J ends lost 1 base and 9 bases, in that order; junction bases with no gene match: 9. The CDR3 consists of 16 residues. Here the CDR3 DNA reads TGTGCCAGCAGCTTAGGGCGCAGCGGGAGGGCGGTTGAGCAGTTCTTC. Protein product: CASSLGRSGRAVEQFF.

This chain uses TRBV27 with TRBJ2-7, with 9 bases aligning to TRBD2. V gave up 8 bases and J gave up 6 bases; unmatched junction bases: 8. CDR3 size: 13 residues. Per the germline V gene, CDR1 is MNHEY and CDR2 is SMNVEV (reference sequence). CDR3 DNA: TGTGCCAGCTCCTGGCCTAGCGGGACCGAGCAGTACTTC. It is translated as CASSWPSGTEQYF.

This rearrangement joins TRBV13 to TRBJ2-7; tentatively, D is TRBD2 (6 bases). The CDR3 spans 15 residues. The V gene lost 2 bases and the J gene lost 4 bases, with 15 bases spanning the gap. Germline loops: CDR1 PRHDT, CDR2 FYEKMQ (reference sequence). The CDR3 sequence: CASSLRLAAGYEQYF. For the CDR3, the DNA is TGTGCCAGCAGCTTAAGGTTGGCGGCGGGGTACGAGCAGTACTTC.

The V call is TRBV9, the J call TRBJ2-3; D is undetermined. CDR1 and CDR2 (germline): SGDLS, YYNGEE. The CDR3 is 12 amino acids. Deletions cut 7 bases from V and 6 bases from J, with 12 bases between. The CDR3 reads CASSRGGDTQYF. CDR3 DNA: TGTGCCAGCTCCCGAGGTGGGGATACGCAGTATTTT.

The J gene is TRBJ2-2, the V gene TRBV6-6, with D maybe TRBD1 (5 bases). Germline V gives CDR1 MNHNY, CDR2 SVGAGI (reference sequence). V lost 11 bases, J lost 3 bases, and 19 bases lay in between. The CDR3 sequence is 15 residues long. CDR3 protein: CAGAPGVAYTGELFF. In DNA form, the CDR3 reads TGTGCCGGGGCCCCCGGAGTCGCATACACCGGGGAGCTGTTTTTT.

The V call is TRBV6-5, the J call TRBJ1-2, with D tentatively TRBD1 (5 bases). CDR3 length: 14 residues. Trimming took 6 bases from V and 4 from J, leaving 15 bases between them. Germline V CDR1 and CDR2: MNHEY, SVGAGI. The CDR3 nucleotides are TGTGCCAGCAGACTCGGAAGGGGCGGCTATGGCTACACCTTC. Translated, it gives CASRLGRGGYGYTF.

The V and J genes are TRBV7-9 and TRBJ2-3, with TRBD2 matching over 10 bases. CDR3 length: 17 amino acids. Germline CDR1 and CDR2: SEHNR and FQNEAQ (reference sequence). The junction had 11 bases not matched to a gene; V was cut back by 3 bases and J by 5 bases. CDR3 residues: CASSFGNSGGLRDTQYF. In DNA form, the CDR3 reads TGTGCCAGCAGCTTCGGGAATAGCGGGGGGCTCAGAGATACGCAGTATTTT.

The J gene is TRBJ2-2, the V gene TRBV3-1 (or the pseudogene TRBV3-2), with 7 bases aligning to TRBD2. The V segment lost 8 bases and the J segment 5 bases; nucleotides outside the gene matches: 14. The germline V gene has CDR1 LGHDT and CDR2 YNNKEL (reference sequence). The CDR3 length is 16 residues. In DNA form, the CDR3 reads TGTGCCAGCCCACCCCGCGGGGGAGATATGACCGGGGAGCTGTTTTTT. Translated: CASPPRGGDMTGELFF.

The chain links TRBV5-1 to TRBJ2-3; 8 nucleotides agree with TRBD1. CDR1 and CDR2 (germline): SGHRS, YFSETQ. This CDR3 is built from 17 residues. V lost 0 bases and J lost 5; bases outside the gene matches: 11. CDR3 amino acids: CASSLDPGQAVGDTQYF. For the CDR3, the DNA is TGCGCCAGCAGCTTGGACCCGGGACAGGCCGTAGGAGATACGCAGTATTTT.

The chain is built from TRBV11-1 and TRBJ2-3, with TRBD1 matching over 9 bases. The CDR3 consists of 15 residues. Germline-derived CDR1 and CDR2 are SGHAT and FQDESV (reference sequence). The J segment lost 4 bases and the V segment lost 5 bases, leaving 7 bases of the junction unmatched. This CDR3 reads CASSKYRGRSDTQYF. As DNA, the CDR3 is TGTGCCAGCAGCAAATACAGGGGGCGCTCAGATACGCAGTATTTT.

The V call is TRBV7-9, the J call TRBJ2-7, with D possibly matching TRBD2 (5 bases). Per the germline V gene, CDR1 is SEHNR and CDR2 is FQNEAQ (reference sequence). Trimming cost V 4 bases and J 3 bases, with 10 bases left between them. This CDR3 contains 13 residues. The CDR3 loop reads CASSSVRGYEQYF. The CDR3 DNA reads as TGTGCCAGCAGCTCCGTCCGGGGCTACGAGCAGTACTTC. Full variable domain (outside the CDR3, taken from reference TRBV7-9 and TRBJ2-7): DTGVSQNPRHKITKRGQNVTFRCDPISEHNRLYWYRQTLGQGPEFLTYFQNEAQLEKSRLLSDRFSAERPKGSFSTLEIQRTEQGDSAMYLCASSSVRGYEQYFGPGTRLTVT.

J is TRBJ2-7 and V is TRBV14, with 8 bases matching TRBD2. The length of the CDR3 is 17 residues. Germline trimming cut 4 bases from V and 5 bases from J; bases unmatched to any gene: 16. Germline CDR1 is SGHDN and CDR2 is FVKESK. Here the CDR3 reads CASSPAPLAGMRNEQYF. The CDR3 DNA follows: TGTGCCAGCAGCCCCGCCCCATTAGCGGGAATGAGGAACGAGCAGTACTTC.

V usage is TRBV9 and J usage is TRBJ2-1; D is unresolved. From germline, CDR1 is SGDLS and CDR2 YYNGEE. Trimming pared 0 bases from V and 4 bases from J, leaving 11 bases between. The CDR3 totals 15 residues. CDR3 bases: TGTGCCAGCAGCGTAGCAGGCAGGAATTACAATGAGCAGTTCTTC. Translation: CASSVAGRNYNEQFF. Full variable domain (outside the CDR3, taken from reference TRBV9 and TRBJ2-1): DSGVTQTPKHLITATGQRVTLRCSPRSGDLSVYWYQQSLDQGLQFLIQYYNGEERAKGNILERFSAQQFPDLHSELNLSSLELGDSALYFCASSVAGRNYNEQFFGPGTRLTVL.

Only one count was recorded for this clone. This rearrangement joins TRBV7-2 to TRBJ2-3; maybe TRBD1 (5 bases). Germline CDR1 is SGHTA and CDR2 is FQGNSA. The CDR3 loop spans 16 amino acids. Trimming shortened V by 1 base and J by 0 bases, and 11 bases separated the two germline ends. The CDR3 DNA reads as TGTGCCAGCAGCTTAGTCAAGGGGCTTAGCACAGATACGCAGTATTTT. Residues: CASSLVKGLSTDTQYF.